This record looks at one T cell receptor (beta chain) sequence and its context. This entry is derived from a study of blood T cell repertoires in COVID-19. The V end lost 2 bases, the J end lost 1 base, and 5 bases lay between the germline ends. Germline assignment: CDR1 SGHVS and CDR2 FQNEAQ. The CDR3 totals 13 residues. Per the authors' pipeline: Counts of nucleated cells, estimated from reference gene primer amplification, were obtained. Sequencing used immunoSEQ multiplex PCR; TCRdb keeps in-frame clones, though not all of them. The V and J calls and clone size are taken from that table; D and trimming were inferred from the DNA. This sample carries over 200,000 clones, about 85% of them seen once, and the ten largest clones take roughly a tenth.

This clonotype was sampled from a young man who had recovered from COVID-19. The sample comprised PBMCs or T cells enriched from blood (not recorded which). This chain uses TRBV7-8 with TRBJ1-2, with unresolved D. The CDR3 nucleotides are TGTGCCAGCAGCTTATCCCGTAACTATGGCTACACCTTC. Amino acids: CASSLSRNYGYTF.